This T cell receptor (beta chain) was obtained from a study of identical twins. All donors were healthy, and all were Caucasian. TCRdb used MiXCR to reprocess the 5' RACE reads, holding one entry per CDR3 protein. The data show 200,000 to 250,000 distinct CDR3 sequences, with 12% seen just once and 3.5% to 5% held by the top ten. Germline assignment: CDR1 SGHAT and CDR2 FQNNGV. Between the trimmed V and J ends, which lost 4 bases and 2 bases, there was a span of 16 bases. This CDR3 region has 16 residues. The same data also contributed to another study, on yellow fever vaccine responses in identical twins.

Sequenced: memory (CD45RO+) T cells sorted from blood. This clonotype originated in a woman between 18 and 30 years old in good health. The chain has TRBV11-2 and TRBJ2-3; D is uncertain. The CDR3, as DNA: TGTGCCAGCAGCTCAAATGGTCGCAGGTTCACAGATACGCAGTATTTT. Its translation is CASSSNGRRFTDTQYF.